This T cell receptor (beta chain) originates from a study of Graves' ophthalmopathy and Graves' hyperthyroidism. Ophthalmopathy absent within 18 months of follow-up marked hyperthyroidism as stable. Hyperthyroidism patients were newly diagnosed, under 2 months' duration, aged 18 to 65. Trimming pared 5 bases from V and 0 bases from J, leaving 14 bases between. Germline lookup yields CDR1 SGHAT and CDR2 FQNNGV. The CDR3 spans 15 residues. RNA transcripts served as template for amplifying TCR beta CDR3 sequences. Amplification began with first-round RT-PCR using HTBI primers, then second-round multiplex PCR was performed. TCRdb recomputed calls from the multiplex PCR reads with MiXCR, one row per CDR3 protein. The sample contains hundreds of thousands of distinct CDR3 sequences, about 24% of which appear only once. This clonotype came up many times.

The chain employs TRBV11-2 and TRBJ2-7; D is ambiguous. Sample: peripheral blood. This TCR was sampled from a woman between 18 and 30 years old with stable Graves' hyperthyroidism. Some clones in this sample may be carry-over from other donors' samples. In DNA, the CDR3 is TGTGCCAGCAGCCGATCGGTGACGGACTCCTACGAGCAGTACTTC. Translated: CASSRSVTDSYEQYF.